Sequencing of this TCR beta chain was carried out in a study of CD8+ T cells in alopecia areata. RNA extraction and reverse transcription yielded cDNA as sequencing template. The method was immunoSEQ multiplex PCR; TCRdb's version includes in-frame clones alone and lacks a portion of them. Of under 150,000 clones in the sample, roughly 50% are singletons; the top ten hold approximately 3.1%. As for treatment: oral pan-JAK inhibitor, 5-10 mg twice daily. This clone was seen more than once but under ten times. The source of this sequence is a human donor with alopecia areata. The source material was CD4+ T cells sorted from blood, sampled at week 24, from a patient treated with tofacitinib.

CDR3 protein: CAWKADGNSPLHF. The CDR3 nucleotides read TGTGCCTGGAAGGCGGATGGTAATTCACCCCTCCACTTT. This chain links TRBV30 with TRBJ1-6; no clear D gene. The germline V gene has CDR1 GTSNPN and CDR2 SVGIG (reference sequence). The CDR3 runs 13 residues. Between the trimmed V and J ends, which lost 4 bases and 6 bases, there was a span of 10 bases.